The clone carrying this TCR beta chain appeared a single time. In the study's own analysis: How many nucleated cells were present was estimated from reference gene primer amplification. TCRdb keeps only in-frame clones here, not all; method: immunoSEQ multiplex PCR. V and J calls and clone size are as listed in that table; D and trimming were resolved from the DNA. The sample lists just over 150,000 clones, around 85% occurring once. The sample comes from a study of blood T cell repertoires in COVID-19. Germline V gene lookup returns CDR1 SGDLS and CDR2 YYNGEE. The CDR3 totals 16 residues. V was pared by 4 bases and J by 4 bases, with 17 bases between.

The chain carries TRBV9 and TRBJ1-4, with D perhaps TRBD1 (6 bases). Material: peripheral blood. This clonotype originated in a human donor with acute or convalescent COVID-19. The donor label of this sample is uncertain. In nucleotides, the CDR3 is TGTGCCAGCAGCCCCCTTATAGGGGGGGGTAATGAAAAACTGTTTTTT. Its protein product is CASSPLIGGGNEKLFF.